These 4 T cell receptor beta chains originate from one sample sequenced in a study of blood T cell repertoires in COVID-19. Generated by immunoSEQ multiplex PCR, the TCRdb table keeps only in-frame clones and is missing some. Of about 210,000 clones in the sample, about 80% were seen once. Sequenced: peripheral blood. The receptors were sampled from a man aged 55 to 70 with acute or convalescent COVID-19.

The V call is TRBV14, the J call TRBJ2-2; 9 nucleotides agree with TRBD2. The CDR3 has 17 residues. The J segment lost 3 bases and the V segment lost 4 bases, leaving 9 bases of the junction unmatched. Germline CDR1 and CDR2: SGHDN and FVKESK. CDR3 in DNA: TGTGCCAGCAGCCGAGAGCGGGGGGCCCAGGACACCGGGGAGCTGTTTTTT. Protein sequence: CASSRERGAQDTGELFF.

CDR3 sequence reads: CASSSGQGYPYGYTF. CDR3 in DNA: TGCGCCAGCAGCAGTGGACAGGGGTACCCCTATGGCTACACCTTC. The V gene is TRBV4-1, the J gene TRBJ1-2; 9 bases match TRBD1. Germline V CDR1 and CDR2: MGHRA, YSYEKL. CDR3 size: 15 residues. Trimming cost V 5 bases and J 4 bases; bases outside gene matches: 8.

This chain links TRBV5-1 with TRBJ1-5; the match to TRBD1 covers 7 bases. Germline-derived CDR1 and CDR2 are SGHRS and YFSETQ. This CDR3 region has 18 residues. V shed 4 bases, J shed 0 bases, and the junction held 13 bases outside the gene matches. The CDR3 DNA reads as TGCGCCAGCAGCCCCGGGTCCTTGACAGGGTATAGCAATCAGCCCCAGCATTTT. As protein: CASSPGSLTGYSNQPQHF. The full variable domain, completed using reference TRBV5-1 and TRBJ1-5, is KAGVTQTPRYLIKTRGQQVTLSCSPISGHRSVSWYQQTPGQGLQFLFEYFSETQRNKGNFPGRFSGRQFSNSRSEMNVSTLELGDSALYLCASSPGSLTGYSNQPQHFGDGTRLSIL.

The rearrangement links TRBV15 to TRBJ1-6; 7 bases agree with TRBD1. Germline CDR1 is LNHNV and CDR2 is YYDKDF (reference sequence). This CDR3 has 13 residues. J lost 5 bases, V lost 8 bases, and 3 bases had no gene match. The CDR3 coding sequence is TGTGCCACCCAGGGACAGAATAATTCACCCCTCCACTTT. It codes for CATQGQNNSPLHF.